Only a few counts were recorded for the clone carrying this T cell receptor (beta chain). Antigen specificity is unknown. These data belong to a study of shared clonotypes between healthy human individuals. Study-level background: The people who gave samples were a couple of women and a few men aged 18 to 49.

Study results and caveats: Lower generation probabilities were found for non-shared clonotypes than for those shared by all four donors.

This CDR3 comprises 14 residues. Trimming removed 8 bases at V and 2 bases at J, with 15 bases between. CDR1 is MDHEN, CDR2 SYDVKM, per germline. Execution of the assay was at deep level. Splitting of each subset's genomic DNA was done evenly across several immunoSEQ plates. Sequencing used immunoSEQ multiplex PCR; TCRdb keeps in-frame clones, though not all of them. The sample shows around 1.1 million clones, about 80% of them seen only once. The sequence derives from a man aged 18 to 29 in good health. Some clones in this sample may be carry-over from other donors' samples. Source material: memory CD4+ T cells from PBMCs. Subset in this sample: CD45RA-negative fraction. V and J are TRBV28 and TRBJ1-2; D not certain. Here the CDR3 reads CASVTRVRNYGYTF. CDR3 bases: TGTGCCAGCGTCACAAGGGTGAGGAACTATGGCTACACCTTC.